These T cell receptor beta chains were read from a single sample in a study of cytomegalovirus exposure and HLA in healthy donors. The data were produced by immunoSEQ multiplex PCR, yet TCRdb's version contains in-frame clones alone and is incomplete. The table lists some 99,000 clones, around four fifths of them singletons. Sequenced sample: PBMCs. Receptors were obtained from a woman aged 45-59 years in good health and CMV-seropositive. The CDR3 runs from the conserved cysteine through the conserved F or W. Fields, in order: clone size, D gene, V gene, J gene, CDR3 DNA, CDR3 protein. D genes are given only for firm matches. Rows may omit the clone size; those that give it use once, few, many or a size class.

size: .
D: TRBD1
V: TRBV6-5
J: TRBJ2-5
DNA: TGTGCCAGCAGTCCCCGAGGGACAGGACAAGAGACCCAGTACTTC
CDR3: CASSPRGTGQETQYF

size: .
D: TRBD1
V: TRBV7-3
J: TRBJ1-3
DNA: TGTGCCAGCAGGAGAACACGTGACAGGGCTGGACCAGGAAACACCATATATTTT
CDR3: CASRRTRDRAGPGNTIYF

size: once
D: TRBD1
V: TRBV9
J: TRBJ2-2
DNA: TGTGCCAGCAGCTCTACGGGACAGGGGATCGGGGAGCTGTTTTTT
CDR3: CASSSTGQGIGELFF

size: .
D: TRBD1
V: TRBV6-7
J: TRBJ2-4
DNA: TGTGCCAGCAGTTACGCCAGACAGGGGGCAAACATTCAGTACTTC
CDR3: CASSYARQGANIQYF

size: .
D: TRBD1
V: TRBV9
J: TRBJ2-5
DNA: TGTGCCAGCAGCCTCGGACAGGGTTATGAGACCCAGTACTTC
CDR3: CASSLGQGYETQYF

size: .
D: .
V: TRBV27
J: TRBJ1-2
DNA: TGTGCCAGCAGCGGACAGAACCCCTGGGATGGCTACACCTTC
CDR3: CASSGQNPWDGYTF

size: .
D: .
V: TRBV9
J: TRBJ2-3
DNA: TGTGCCAGCAGCGTAGGACAGAACACAGATACGCAGTATTTT
CDR3: CASSVGQNTDTQYF

size: .
D: .
V: TRBV6-6
J: TRBJ1-1
DNA: TGTGCCAGCACCAGCGGGACTGAAGCTTTCTTT
CDR3: CASTSGTEAFF

size: .
D: TRBD2
V: TRBV7-3
J: TRBJ2-5
DNA: TGTGCCAGCAGCAAGATAGCGGGAGGTGCGGAGACCCAGTACTTC
CDR3: CASSKIAGGAETQYF

size: .
D: .
V: TRBV7-2
J: TRBJ2-7
DNA: TGTGCCAGCAGCTCCTCCGGGACAAACTACGAGCAGTACTTC
CDR3: CASSSSGTNYEQYF

size: .
D: TRBD2
V: TRBV7-2
J: TRBJ2-2
DNA: TGTGCCAGCAGCGCCGGGGGGGTGAACACCGGGGAGCTGTTTTTT
CDR3: CASSAGGVNTGELFF

size: .
D: TRBD2
V: TRBV5-1
J: TRBJ2-7
DNA: TGCGCCAGCAGCTTCCCCGGGGGGTTTGGGTACGAGCAGTACTTC
CDR3: CASSFPGGFGYEQYF

size: few
D: TRBD1
V: TRBV29-1
J: TRBJ1-1
DNA: TGCAGCGTTGAAGGTGTATTGACAGGGGGCATCCCGAACACTGAAGCTTTCTTT
CDR3: CSVEGVLTGGIPNTEAFF

size: few
D: TRBD1
V: TRBV10-3
J: TRBJ1-1
DNA: TGTGCCATCAGTGAAAAGGGACAGGTCACTGAAGCTTTCTTT
CDR3: CAISEKGQVTEAFF

size: .
D: .
V: TRBV20-1
J: TRBJ1-1
DNA: TGCAGTGCTAAGCCGGTGTCTGAAGCTTTCTTT
CDR3: CSAKPVSEAFF

size: .
D: TRBD1
V: TRBV14
J: TRBJ2-4
DNA: TGTGCCAGCAGCCAAGTTGTCAGGGGGTCCAAAAACATTCAGTACTTC
CDR3: CASSQVVRGSKNIQYF

size: .
D: TRBD2
V: TRBV12-5
J: TRBJ2-3
DNA: TGTGCTAGTGGTTTGGTCCTAGCGGGGAGCGATACGCAGTATTTT
CDR3: CASGLVLAGSDTQYF

size: .
D: TRBD2
V: TRBV5-4
J: TRBJ2-7
DNA: TGTGCCAGCAGCTCTAGCGGGAGGGCCTACGAGCAGTACTTC
CDR3: CASSSSGRAYEQYF

size: .
D: .
V: TRBV7-9
J: TRBJ2-4
DNA: TGTGCCAGCAGCTTACCCCCAGGGGATGGCAAAAACAGTCAGTACTTC
CDR3: CASSLPPGDGKNSQYF

size: once
D: TRBD2
V: TRBV13
J: TRBJ2-7
DNA: TGTGCCAGCAGCTTAATGACTAGCGTCGACGAGCAGTACTTC
CDR3: CASSLMTSVDEQYF

size: few
D: TRBD2
V: TRBV5-1
J: TRBJ2-5
DNA: TGCGCCAGCAGCTTGGGTAGCGGGGGGCCCCAAGAGACCCAGTACTTC
CDR3: CASSLGSGGPQETQYF

size: .
D: .
V: TRBV6-5
J: TRBJ2-3
DNA: TGTGCCAGCAGTGCCGTAACTGGGACTGCAGATACGCAGTATTTT
CDR3: CASSAVTGTADTQYF

size: .
D: TRBD2
V: TRBV7-9
J: TRBJ2-4
DNA: TGTGCCAGCAGCTCATGGCGGGGGGAGGCCAAAAACATTCAGTACTTC
CDR3: CASSSWRGEAKNIQYF

size: .
D: .
V: TRBV5-1
J: TRBJ1-3
DNA: TGCGCCAGCAGCCGGTGGGCGTCGCAGGGTGGAAACACCATATATTTT
CDR3: CASSRWASQGGNTIYF

size: .
D: TRBD1
V: TRBV19
J: TRBJ1-1
DNA: TGTGCCAGTAGTCCCACAGGGGCAAACACTGAAGCTTTCTTT
CDR3: CASSPTGANTEAFF

size: .
D: TRBD1
V: TRBV11-2
J: TRBJ2-3
DNA: TGTGCCAGCAGCTTAGGACAGGGGGGCGCGGATACGCAGTATTTT
CDR3: CASSLGQGGADTQYF

size: .
D: TRBD1
V: TRBV5-4
J: TRBJ2-5
DNA: TGTGCCAGCAGCTCCTTGACAGGGGTGGAGACCCAGTACTTC
CDR3: CASSSLTGVETQYF

size: .
D: TRBD1
V: TRBV12-5
J: TRBJ1-5
DNA: TGTGCTAGTGGCTTCTATGGACAGGGCTATCAGCCCCAGCATTTT
CDR3: CASGFYGQGYQPQHF

size: once
D: TRBD1
V: TRBV19
J: TRBJ2-1
DNA: TGTGCCAGCTGGGGACGGACAGGGGGATACAATGAGCAGTTCTTC
CDR3: CASWGRTGGYNEQFF

size: once
D: TRBD1
V: TRBV5-3
J: TRBJ1-3
DNA: TGTGCCAGAAGCTACAGGGGTTATGGAAACACCATATATTTT
CDR3: CARSYRGYGNTIYF

size: .
D: TRBD1
V: TRBV5-1
J: TRBJ1-3
DNA: TGCGCCAGCAGCACGTCGACAGGGCTCTCTGGAAACACCATATATTTT
CDR3: CASSTSTGLSGNTIYF

size: .
D: TRBD1
V: TRBV6-5
J: TRBJ2-7
DNA: TGTGCCAGCAGCAGGACAGGGATCTACGAGCAGTACTTC
CDR3: CASSRTGIYEQYF

size: few
D: .
V: TRBV27
J: TRBJ1-5
DNA: TGTGCCAGTGGGGGCGACACCCTCTCTCAGCCCCAGCATTTT
CDR3: CASGGDTLSQPQHF

size: .
D: .
V: TRBV9
J: TRBJ2-1
DNA: TGTGCCAGCAGCACTAGCCCGCGGAGGGGGCCCTACAATGAGCAGTTCTTC
CDR3: CASSTSPRRGPYNEQFF

size: .
D: .
V: TRBV9
J: TRBJ2-3
DNA: TGTGCCAGCAGCGTAGCAGGAACAGATACGCAGTATTTT
CDR3: CASSVAGTDTQYF

size: .
D: TRBD1
V: TRBV7-6
J: TRBJ1-1
DNA: TGTGCCAGCAGACCCGGATTCAGGGGGCAGAGGAACACTGAAGCTTTCTTT
CDR3: CASRPGFRGQRNTEAFF

size: .
D: .
V: TRBV7-6
J: TRBJ2-7
DNA: TGTGCCAGCAGCGTATTGCTACGATGGCAGTACTTC
CDR3: CASSVLLRWQYF

size: few
D: TRBD1
V: TRBV7-9
J: TRBJ1-1
DNA: TGTGCCAGCAGCCGTCGACAGGGATTAGGAACTGAAGCTTTCTTT
CDR3: CASSRRQGLGTEAFF

size: .
D: TRBD1
V: TRBV4-2
J: TRBJ1-2
DNA: TGTGCCAGCAGCCAAGACCCGGGACAGGGGGCCTATGGCTACACCTTC
CDR3: CASSQDPGQGAYGYTF

size: .
D: .
V: TRBV9
J: TRBJ2-1
DNA: TGTGCCAGCAGCGTAGGTGGCGCGGGCTACAATGAGCAGTTCTTC
CDR3: CASSVGGAGYNEQFF

size: .
D: .
V: TRBV12-5
J: TRBJ1-5
DNA: TGTGCTAGTGGTTTGGGGGAGCAGCCCCAGCATTTT
CDR3: CASGLGEQPQHF

size: .
D: .
V: TRBV7-2
J: TRBJ1-6
DNA: TGTGCCAGCAGCTTTGGGGGCATCGGTTCACCCCTCCACTTT
CDR3: CASSFGGIGSPLHF

size: .
D: .
V: TRBV7-3
J: TRBJ2-3
DNA: TGTGCCAGCAGCAAAGGGGCGGGGTCGTATGGTACGCAGTATTTT
CDR3: CASSKGAGSYGTQYF

size: few
D: .
V: TRBV4-3
J: TRBJ1-1
DNA: TGCGCCAGCAGCCAAGGACACTCCAACACTGAAGCTTTCTTT
CDR3: CASSQGHSNTEAFF

size: .
D: .
V: TRBV6-6
J: TRBJ2-6
DNA: TGTGCCAGCAACCCCTTCGGGGTTGGGGCCAACGTCCTGACTTTC
CDR3: CASNPFGVGANVLTF